This TCR beta chain stems from a study of blood T cell repertoires in COVID-19. Study information: Whether acute or convalescent, the COVID-19 samples came from the United States, Italy and Spain. PBMCs, B-cell-depleted T cells, or T cells were the source of the cDNA or gDNA that made up the material.

Authors' methods: Amplification of reference gene primers provided the estimated nucleated cell counts. The method was immunoSEQ multiplex PCR; TCRdb's version includes in-frame clones alone and lacks a portion of them. From that table come the V and J calls and clone size; the DNA was used to work out D and trimming. The data contain around 230,000 clones, roughly 88% of them seen just once; the ten biggest clones take up approximately 30%. The germline gives CDR1 SGHTA, CDR2 FQGNSA. Unmatched junction bases numbered 13, after V lost 4 bases and J lost 6 bases. The CDR3 runs to 17 residues. This receptor was identified in a man aged 35-49 years with acute or convalescent COVID-19. The V and J genes are TRBV7-2 and TRBJ1-3, with 9 bases fitting TRBD1. The sample taken for sequencing was peripheral blood. The CDR3 here is CASSSLRDREFVNTIYF. The CDR3 nucleotides are TGTGCCAGCAGCTCCCTCCGGGACAGGGAGTTTGTAAACACCATATATTTT. The complete variable domain, with remaining parts taken from reference TRBV7-2 and TRBJ1-3, reads GAGVSQSPSNKVTEKGKDVELRCDPISGHTALYWYRQSLGQGLEFLIYFQGNSAPDKSGLPSDRFSAERTGGSVSTLTIQRTQQEDSAVYLCASSSLRDREFVNTIYFGEGSWLTVV.